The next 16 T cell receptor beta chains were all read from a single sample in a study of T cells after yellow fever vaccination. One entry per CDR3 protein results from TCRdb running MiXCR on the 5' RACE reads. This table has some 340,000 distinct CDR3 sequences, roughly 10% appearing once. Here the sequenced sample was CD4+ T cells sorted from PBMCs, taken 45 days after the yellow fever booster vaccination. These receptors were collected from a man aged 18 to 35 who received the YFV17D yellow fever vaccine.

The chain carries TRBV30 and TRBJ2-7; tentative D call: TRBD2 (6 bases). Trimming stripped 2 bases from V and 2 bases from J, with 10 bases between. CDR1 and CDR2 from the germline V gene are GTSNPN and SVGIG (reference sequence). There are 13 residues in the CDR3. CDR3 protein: CAWSLWGAYEQYF. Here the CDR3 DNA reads TGTGCCTGGAGTTTGTGGGGGGCCTACGAGCAGTACTTC.

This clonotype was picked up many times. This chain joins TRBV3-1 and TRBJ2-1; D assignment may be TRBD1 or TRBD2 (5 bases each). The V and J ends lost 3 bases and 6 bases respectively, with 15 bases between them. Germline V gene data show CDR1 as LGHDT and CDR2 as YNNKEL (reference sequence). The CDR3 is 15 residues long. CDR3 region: CASSQHRDAPNEQFF. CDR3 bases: TGTGCCAGCAGCCAGCATCGGGACGCTCCCAATGAGCAGTTCTTC.

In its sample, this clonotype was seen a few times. This CDR3 is CASSRQGGAEAFF. The CDR3 bases are TGTGCCAGCAGTCGACAGGGCGGGGCTGAAGCTTTCTTT. The chain uses TRBV12-3 or TRBV12-4 and TRBJ1-1, with TRBD1 matching 7 bases. The CDR3 length is 13 residues. Unmatched junction bases numbered 6, after V lost 5 bases and J lost 6 bases.

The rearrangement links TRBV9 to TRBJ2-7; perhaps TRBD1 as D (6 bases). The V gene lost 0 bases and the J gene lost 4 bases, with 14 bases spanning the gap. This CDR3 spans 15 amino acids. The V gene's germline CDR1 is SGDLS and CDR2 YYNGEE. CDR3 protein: CASSVGYGGWYEQYF. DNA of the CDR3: TGTGCCAGCAGCGTAGGATATGGGGGCTGGTACGAGCAGTACTTC. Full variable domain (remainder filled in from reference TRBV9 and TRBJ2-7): DSGVTQTPKHLITATGQRVTLRCSPRSGDLSVYWYQQSLDQGLQFLIQYYNGEERAKGNILERFSAQQFPDLHSELNLSSLELGDSALYFCASSVGYGGWYEQYFGPGTRLTVT.

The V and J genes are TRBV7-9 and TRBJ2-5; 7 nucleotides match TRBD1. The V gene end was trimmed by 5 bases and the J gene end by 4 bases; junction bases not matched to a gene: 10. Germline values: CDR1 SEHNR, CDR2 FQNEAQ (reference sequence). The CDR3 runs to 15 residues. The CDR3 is CASSRRQGGRETQYF. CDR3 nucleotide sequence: TGTGCCAGCAGCCGTCGACAGGGCGGGCGAGAGACCCAGTACTTC.

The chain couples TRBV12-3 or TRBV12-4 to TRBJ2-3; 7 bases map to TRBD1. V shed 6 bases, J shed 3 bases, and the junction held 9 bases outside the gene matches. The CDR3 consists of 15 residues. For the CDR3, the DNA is TGTGCCAGCAGAGGGACGGCACAGGGGACAGATACGCAGTATTTT. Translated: CASRGTAQGTDTQYF.

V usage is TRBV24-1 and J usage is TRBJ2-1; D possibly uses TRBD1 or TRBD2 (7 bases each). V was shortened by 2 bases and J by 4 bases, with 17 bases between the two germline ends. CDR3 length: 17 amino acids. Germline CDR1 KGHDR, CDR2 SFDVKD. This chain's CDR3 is CATSDSGGGTVYNEQFF. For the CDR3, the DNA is TGTGCCACCAGTGATTCGGGGGGTGGGACAGTTTACAATGAGCAGTTCTTC.

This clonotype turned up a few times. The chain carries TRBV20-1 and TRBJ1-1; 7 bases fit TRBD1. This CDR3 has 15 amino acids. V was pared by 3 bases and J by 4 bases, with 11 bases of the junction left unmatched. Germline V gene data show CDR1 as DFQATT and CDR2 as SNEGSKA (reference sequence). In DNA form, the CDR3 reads TGCAGTGCTAGTCCGGGACAGTTGGTTAGCACTGAAGCTTTCTTT. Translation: CSASPGQLVSTEAFF.

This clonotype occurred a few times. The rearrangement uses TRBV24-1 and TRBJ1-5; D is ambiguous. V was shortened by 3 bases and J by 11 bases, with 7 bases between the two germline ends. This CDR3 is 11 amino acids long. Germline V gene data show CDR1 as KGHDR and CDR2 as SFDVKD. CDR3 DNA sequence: TGTGCCACCAGTGATCGGGGATCCCAGCATTTT. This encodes CATSDRGSQHF.

CDR3 residues: CASQSEGIQYF. In DNA form, the CDR3 reads TGTGCCAGCCAGTCGGAGGGCATTCAGTACTTC. This chain links TRBV7-2 with TRBJ2-4, with a weak D call TRBD2 (6 bases). This CDR3 is 11 amino acids long. Per germline, CDR1 SGHTA and CDR2 FQGNSA. V was trimmed by 8 bases and J by 9 bases, leaving 11 bases between them.

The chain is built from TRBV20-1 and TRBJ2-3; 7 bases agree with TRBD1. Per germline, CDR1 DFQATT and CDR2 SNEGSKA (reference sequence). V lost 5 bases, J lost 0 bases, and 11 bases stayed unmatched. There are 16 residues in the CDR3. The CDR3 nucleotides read TGCAGTGCTGGCCGATCGACAGGGTCGAGCACAGATACGCAGTATTTT. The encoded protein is CSAGRSTGSSTDTQYF.

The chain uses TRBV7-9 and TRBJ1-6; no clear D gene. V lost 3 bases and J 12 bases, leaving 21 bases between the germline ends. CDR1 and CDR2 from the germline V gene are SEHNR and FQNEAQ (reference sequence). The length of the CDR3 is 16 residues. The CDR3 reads CASSFFPEGPLQPLHF. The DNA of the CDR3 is TGTGCCAGCAGCTTTTTTCCAGAGGGTCCCCTCCAACCCCTCCACTTT.

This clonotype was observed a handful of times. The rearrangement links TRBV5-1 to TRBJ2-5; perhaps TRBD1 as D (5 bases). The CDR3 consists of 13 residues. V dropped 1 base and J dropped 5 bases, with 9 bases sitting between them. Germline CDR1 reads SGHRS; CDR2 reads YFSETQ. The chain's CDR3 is CASSLNSGETQYF. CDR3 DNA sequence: TGCGCCAGCAGCTTGAATTCAGGGGAGACCCAGTACTTC.

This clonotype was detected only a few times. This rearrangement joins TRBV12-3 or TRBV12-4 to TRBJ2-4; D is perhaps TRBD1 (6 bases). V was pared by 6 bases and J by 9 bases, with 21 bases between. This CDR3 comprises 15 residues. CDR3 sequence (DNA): TGTGCCAGCAGCCCGATCGGTTGGGGGCCGAGCATTCAGTACTTC. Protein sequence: CASSPIGWGPSIQYF.

CDR3 nucleotide sequence: TGTGCCAGCAGCCTGGCAGAGGGTCACGAGCAGTACGTC. This sequence encodes CASSLAEGHEQYV. The genes are TRBV12-3 or TRBV12-4 and TRBJ2-7; weak D call: TRBD2 (5 bases). CDR3 length: 13 amino acids. V gave up 6 bases and J gave up 5 bases, with 14 bases separating them.

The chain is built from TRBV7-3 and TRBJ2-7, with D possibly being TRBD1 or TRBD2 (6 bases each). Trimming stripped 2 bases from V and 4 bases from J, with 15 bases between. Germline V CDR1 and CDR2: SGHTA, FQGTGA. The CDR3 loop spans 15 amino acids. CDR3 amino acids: CASSLGGGFGYEQYF. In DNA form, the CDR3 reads TGTGCCAGCAGCTTAGGAGGGGGATTCGGATACGAGCAGTACTTC. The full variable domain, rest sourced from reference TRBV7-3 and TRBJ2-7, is GAGVSQTPSNKVTEKGKYVELRCDPISGHTALYWYRQSLGQGPEFLIYFQGTGAADDSGLPNDRFFAVRPEGSVSTLKIQRTERGDSAVYLCASSLGGGFGYEQYFGPGTRLTVT.